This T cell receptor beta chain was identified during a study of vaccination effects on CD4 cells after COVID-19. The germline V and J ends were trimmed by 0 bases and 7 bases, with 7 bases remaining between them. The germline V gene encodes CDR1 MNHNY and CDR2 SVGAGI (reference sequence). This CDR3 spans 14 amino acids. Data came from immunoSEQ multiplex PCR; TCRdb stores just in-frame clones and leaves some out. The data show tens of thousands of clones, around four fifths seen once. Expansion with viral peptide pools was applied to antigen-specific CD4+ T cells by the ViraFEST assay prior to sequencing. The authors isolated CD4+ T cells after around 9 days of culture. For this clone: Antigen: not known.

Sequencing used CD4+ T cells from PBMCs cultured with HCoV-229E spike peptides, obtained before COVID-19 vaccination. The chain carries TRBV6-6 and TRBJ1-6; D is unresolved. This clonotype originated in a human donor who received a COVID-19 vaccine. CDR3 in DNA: TGTGCCAGCAGTTACTCCCCGAGGAATTCACCCCTCCACTTT. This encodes CASSYSPRNSPLHF.